Following are 24 T cell receptor beta chains from one sample sequenced in a study of shared clonotypes between healthy human individuals (dated by TCRdb to the early 2020s). Library preparation employed the immunoSEQ multiplex PCR assay. In its TCRdb copy, this immuneACCESS table keeps in-frame sequences only and misses some clones. Where compared with another copy, unresolved V genes explain less than half of these, and the others have no known cause. The table for this sample lists about 980,000 clones; more than 75% of them were counted only once. The biggest ten clones account for 1.5% of the sample. The sequenced material came from memory CD4+ T cells sorted from blood. In light of the paper, this sample's cell subset or site label describes: CD45RA-negative fraction. These receptors originate from a man aged 18 to 29 in good health.

The V gene is TRBV4-1, the J gene TRBJ2-1; TRBD2 agrees at 13 bases. Germline V CDR1 and CDR2: MGHRA, YSYEKL. The CDR3 is 18 amino acids. Trimming cost V 3 bases and J 4 bases; bases outside gene matches: 9. CDR3 in DNA: TGCGCCAGCAGCCACCCTGGGACTAGCGGGAACTTTTACAATGAGCAGTTCTTC. This codes for CASSHPGTSGNFYNEQFF.

The rearrangement uses TRBV5-1 and TRBJ1-5, with a possible D match to TRBD1 (5 bases). The CDR3 covers 15 residues. Trimming cost V 1 base and J 4 bases, with 12 bases left between them. Germline V CDR1 and CDR2: SGHRS, YFSETQ. The CDR3 nucleotides read TGCGCCAGCAGCTTGTCGGGGGATTTAAATCAGCCCCAGCATTTT. This translates into CASSLSGDLNQPQHF.

The V and J genes are TRBV28 and TRBJ1-2, with D possibly being TRBD1 (6 bases). Germline-derived CDR1 and CDR2 are MDHEN and SYDVKM. Trimming removed 1 base at V and 8 bases at J, with 11 bases between. The CDR3 runs to 13 residues. In nucleotides, the CDR3 is TGTGCCAGCAGTTTATCAGGGGCTTGGGGCTACACCTTC. This translates into CASSLSGAWGYTF.

This chain joins TRBV11-1 and TRBJ2-5; TRBD1 matches at 8 bases. With 5 bases clipped from V and 2 bases from J, the junction kept 4 bases outside the gene matches. The CDR3 length is 14 residues. Per germline, CDR1 SGHAT and CDR2 FQDESV (reference sequence). The CDR3 here is CASSEDRGQETQYF. The CDR3 DNA is TGTGCCAGCAGCGAAGACAGGGGACAAGAGACCCAGTACTTC.

This clone came up once. This chain connects TRBV2 to TRBJ2-2, with D maybe TRBD1 (7 bases). Deletions cut 6 bases from V and 3 bases from J, with 14 bases between. Germline CDR1 SNHLY, CDR2 FYNNEI. This CDR3 spans 15 amino acids. The CDR3 reads CASSFQGEDTGELFF. The CDR3 DNA is TGTGCCAGCAGCTTCCAGGGGGAGGACACCGGGGAGCTGTTTTTT.

This chain uses TRBV4-3 with TRBJ2-1; 11 bases line up with TRBD2. Germline CDR1 and CDR2: LGHNA and YSLEER. The V segment lost 4 bases and the J segment 8 bases; nucleotides outside the gene matches: 10. This CDR3 has 16 residues. CDR3 residues: CASSRTPTSGSDEQFF. In nucleotides, the CDR3 is TGCGCCAGCAGCCGGACCCCCACTAGCGGGAGCGATGAGCAGTTCTTC.

This clone was seen only once. The rearrangement uses TRBV7-9 and TRBJ2-7; 7 nucleotides agree with TRBD1. Germline V gives CDR1 SEHNR, CDR2 FQNEAQ (reference sequence). This CDR3 is built from 15 residues. V lost 5 bases and J lost 2; bases outside the gene matches: 9. CDR3 loop: CASSAAGTEAYEQYF. The CDR3 nucleotides are TGTGCCAGCAGCGCCGCCGGGACAGAGGCCTACGAGCAGTACTTC.

The chain uses TRBV7-9 and TRBJ1-1, with D uncertain. Germline values: CDR1 SEHNR, CDR2 FQNEAQ (reference sequence). Trimming pared 1 base from V and 4 bases from J, leaving 10 bases between. The CDR3 covers 14 residues. CDR3 in DNA: TGTGCCAGCAGCTTAGATAAAGGAGCCACTGAAGCTTTCTTT. This codes for CASSLDKGATEAFF.

The CDR3 is CASSWGPMNTEAFF. The CDR3 region has the DNA TGCGCCAGCAGCTGGGGGCCAATGAACACTGAAGCTTTCTTT. The J gene is TRBJ1-1, the V gene TRBV5-1, with D possibly TRBD1 on 6 matching bases. The CDR3 runs 14 residues. Germline V gene sequence: CDR1 SGHRS, CDR2 YFSETQ. The germline V and J ends were trimmed by 3 bases and 0 bases, with 9 bases remaining between them. Based on the CDR3 plus reference TRBV5-1 and TRBJ1-1, the full variable domain is KAGVTQTPRYLIKTRGQQVTLSCSPISGHRSVSWYQQTPGQGLQFLFEYFSETQRNKGNFPGRFSGRQFSNSRSEMNVSTLELGDSALYLCASSWGPMNTEAFFGQGTRLTVV.

The chain uses TRBV28 and TRBJ1-2; D is uncertain. Trimming took 3 bases from V and 3 from J, leaving 11 bases between them. This CDR3 is built from 14 residues. The germline gives CDR1 MDHEN, CDR2 SYDVKM. The CDR3 bases are TGTGCCAGCAGTTTGGTAAGGCGCGACTATGGCTACACCTTC. Its protein is CASSLVRRDYGYTF.

The chain carries TRBV5-8 and TRBJ1-2, with 9 positions matching TRBD1. This CDR3 contains 14 residues. V was pared by 3 bases and J by 7 bases, with 7 bases of the junction left unmatched. Germline CDR1 and CDR2: SGHTS and YDEGEE. The CDR3 loop is CASSSGTGIPGYTF. Written as DNA, the CDR3 is TGTGCCAGCAGCTCCGGGACAGGGATACCTGGCTACACCTTC.

This sequence joins TRBV19 and TRBJ2-7; 8 positions match TRBD1. The germline CDR1 and CDR2 sequences are LNHDA and SQIVND (reference sequence). This CDR3 contains 15 residues. V trimming: 4 bases; J trimming: 1 base; junction bases outside the gene matches: 6. The CDR3 loop reads CASSRTTGVSYEQYF. CDR3 in DNA: TGTGCCAGTAGTAGAACGACAGGGGTATCCTACGAGCAGTACTTC.

The rearrangement uses TRBV27 and TRBJ1-6; unclear D gene. Trimming took off 2 bases at V and 9 bases at J, with 17 bases between the two ends. Germline values: CDR1 MNHEY, CDR2 SMNVEV (reference sequence). CDR3 length equals 16 residues. The CDR3 nucleotides are TGTGCCAGCAGTTTAATGACGCCCCGGGTGGGTTCACCCCTCCACTTT. Its translation is CASSLMTPRVGSPLHF.

At least ten counts were recorded for this clone. The rearrangement uses TRBV10-3 and TRBJ2-4; no clear D. The CDR3 totals 16 residues. The germline V gene encodes CDR1 ENHRY and CDR2 SYGVKD. Trimming removed 2 bases at V and 0 bases at J, with 11 bases between. CDR3 sequence (DNA): TGTGCCATCAGTGAGGGCAGCCACTTAGCCAAAAACATTCAGTACTTC. Translated, it gives CAISEGSHLAKNIQYF.

Turning to this clone: Other DNA sequences from this sample encode an identical CDR3 as well. The chain couples TRBV5-4 to TRBJ2-1, with TRBD2 matching 11 bases. CDR3 length: 15 residues. The V segment lost 4 bases and the J segment 3 bases; nucleotides outside the gene matches: 3. CDR1 is SGHNT and CDR2 is YYREEE in the germline V gene (reference sequence). CDR3 DNA sequence: TGTGCCAGCAGCCTAGCGGGAGGTAACTACAATGAGCAGTTCTTC. Its translation: CASSLAGGNYNEQFF.

V gene TRBV7-2 combines with J gene TRBJ2-3; possibly TRBD2 for D (6 bases). Trimming removed 5 bases from V and 8 bases from J, with 11 bases in between. The CDR3 is 12 amino acids. Per germline, CDR1 SGHTA and CDR2 FQGNSA. This CDR3 reads CASSPVGGTQYF. CDR3 sequence (DNA): TGTGCCAGCAGCCCTGTGGGGGGTACGCAGTATTTT.

This chain joins TRBV6-6 and TRBJ2-7; D remains ambiguous. The CDR3 is 11 amino acids. V was cut by 10 bases and J by 6 bases, with 13 bases left in between. Germline V gives CDR1 MNHNY, CDR2 SVGAGI (reference sequence). The CDR3 region has the DNA TGTGCCACTTCCCAAGGTCTCGAGCAGTACTTC. Its protein product is CATSQGLEQYF.

V usage is TRBV15 and J usage is TRBJ2-1; the match to TRBD2 covers 8 bases. The CDR3 is made up of 15 amino acids. Germline values: CDR1 LNHNV, CDR2 YYDKDF (reference sequence). V lost 4 bases to trimming and J lost 4 bases; unmatched junction nucleotides: 6. The CDR3 nucleotides are TGTGCCACCAGCATGGAGCGGGAGTGGTACAATGAGCAGTTCTTC. This encodes CATSMEREWYNEQFF.

V gene TRBV2 combines with J gene TRBJ2-2, with D uncertain. The germline V gene encodes CDR1 SNHLY and CDR2 FYNNEI. This CDR3 spans 12 amino acids. V lost 7 bases to trimming and J lost 7 bases, with 10 bases between them. This chain's CDR3 is CASNLDRGELFF. The CDR3 coding sequence is TGTGCCAGCAATTTAGACCGCGGGGAGCTGTTTTTT.

This chain joins TRBV2 and TRBJ2-1, with D tentatively TRBD2 (5 bases). Trimming removed 8 bases from V and 7 bases from J, with 15 bases in between. Germline-derived CDR1 and CDR2 are SNHLY and FYNNEI. The CDR3 totals 13 residues. Here the CDR3 reads CASVRGTGNEQFF. CDR3 DNA sequence: TGTGCCAGCGTTCGGGGTACGGGTAATGAGCAGTTCTTC.

The rearrangement joins TRBV9 to TRBJ2-7; 8 positions agree with TRBD2. The CDR3 sequence is 15 residues long. The V segment lost 1 base and the J segment 4 bases; nucleotides outside the gene matches: 7. Per the germline V gene, CDR1 is SGDLS and CDR2 is YYNGEE. CDR3 DNA sequence: TGTGCCAGCAGCGTAAACCCGGGAGGGCCGTACGAGCAGTACTTC. Amino acid sequence: CASSVNPGGPYEQYF. Full variable domain (rest looked up from reference TRBV9 and TRBJ2-7): DSGVTQTPKHLITATGQRVTLRCSPRSGDLSVYWYQQSLDQGLQFLIQYYNGEERAKGNILERFSAQQFPDLHSELNLSSLELGDSALYFCASSVNPGGPYEQYFGPGTRLTVT.

The chain employs TRBV7-2 and TRBJ2-7; D is possibly TRBD1 (6 bases). The CDR3 has 14 amino acids. The ends were cut back, 5 bases at V and 4 bases at J, with 15 bases in the middle. From germline, CDR1 is SGHTA and CDR2 FQGNSA. The CDR3 loop is CASSHSQGRYEQYF. The DNA of the CDR3 is TGTGCCAGCAGCCATTCTCAGGGGCGGTACGAGCAGTACTTC.

This chain links TRBV5-5 with TRBJ1-2; D remains unclear. Per the germline V gene, CDR1 is SGHKS and CDR2 is YYEKEE (reference sequence). Trimming removed 3 bases from V and 2 bases from J, with 11 bases in between. This CDR3 spans 14 amino acids. This chain's CDR3 is CASSYIPPNYGYTF. The CDR3 region has the DNA TGTGCCAGCAGCTACATCCCACCGAACTATGGCTACACCTTC.

The chain has TRBV7-9 and TRBJ1-4; 7 bases align to TRBD1. V was pared by 5 bases and J by 0 bases, with 3 bases of the junction left unmatched. CDR3 length: 15 amino acids. Germline CDR1 is SEHNR and CDR2 is FQNEAQ (reference sequence). CDR3 coding DNA: TGTGCCAGCAGCCCTGGGACAGCAACTAATGAAAAACTGTTTTTT. Translated: CASSPGTATNEKLFF.